The 18 T cell receptor beta chains below all came from one sample that was sequenced in a study of control samples from healthy donors and cancer patients. The repertoire was sequenced with immunoSEQ multiplex PCR; TCRdb's copy has only in-frame clones and lacks some. The sample contains roughly 450,000 clones, 90% of which appear only once. Material for sequencing was PBMCs. The receptors here all came from a man aged 35 to 55 with head and neck cancer.

This rearrangement joins TRBV4-1 to TRBJ1-2; a possible D gene is TRBD1 (5 bases). V was cut by 0 bases and J by 7 bases, with 15 bases left in between. The germline gives CDR1 MGHRA, CDR2 YSYEKL. The CDR3 spans 15 residues. This CDR3 reads CASSQDLLRDSGYTF. Written as DNA, the CDR3 is TGCGCCAGCAGCCAAGATCTCCTCAGGGATTCTGGCTACACCTTC.

The gene calls are TRBV18 and TRBJ2-1; tentatively, D is TRBD1 or TRBD2 (5 bases each). Trimming pared 5 bases from V and 6 bases from J, leaving 11 bases between. This CDR3 is built from 13 residues. Per the germline V gene, CDR1 is KGHSH and CDR2 is LQKENI. CDR3 DNA sequence: TGTGCCAGCTCAACGGGACCTGGCAATGAGCAGTTCTTC. Encoded protein: CASSTGPGNEQFF.

Of note for this clone: A read error may produce the germline difference seen at one junction end. J is TRBJ2-3 and V is TRBV7-6; D might be TRBD1 (5 bases). Per germline, CDR1 SGHVS and CDR2 FNYEAQ. This CDR3 comprises 17 residues. The CDR3 nucleotides read TGTGCCAGCAGTTTAGGGGTGGGCAGGGTTGGAGCAGATACGCAGTATTTT. The encoded protein is CASSLGVGRVGADTQYF. Full variable domain (rest looked up from reference TRBV7-6 and TRBJ2-3): GAGVSQSPRYKVTKRGQDVALRCDPISGHVSLYWYRQALGQGPEFLTYFNYEAQQDKSGLPNDRFSAERPEGSISTLTIQRTEQRDSAMYRCASSLGVGRVGADTQYFGPGTRLTVL.

The V and J genes are TRBV3-1 (or the pseudogene TRBV3-2) and TRBJ1-1, with unresolved D. Deletions cut 6 bases from V and 1 base from J, with 12 bases between. The CDR3 is 14 residues long. From germline, CDR1 is LGHDT and CDR2 YNNKEL (reference sequence). DNA for the CDR3: TGTGCCAGCAGAAACAGAGGGAAGAACACTGAAGCTTTCTTT. Translation gives CASRNRGKNTEAFF.

The chain employs TRBV12-3 or TRBV12-4 and TRBJ1-1, with TRBD1 as a possible D gene (5 bases). The CDR3 covers 13 residues. The V end was cut by 3 bases, the J end by 3 bases, with 8 bases between. The CDR3 sequence is CASSLETDTEAFF. DNA of the CDR3: TGTGCCAGCAGTTTGGAGACAGACACTGAAGCTTTCTTT.

The chain is built from TRBV6-2 or TRBV6-3 and TRBJ2-1, with TRBD1 matching 10 bases. CDR1 and CDR2 from the germline V gene are MNHEY and SVGEGT. CDR3 length equals 16 residues. With V trimmed by 6 bases and J by 3 bases, 8 bases remained unmatched. The CDR3 region has the DNA TGTGCCAGCAGCCATGGGGGGGACAGGGGCTACAATGAGCAGTTCTTC. This gives the protein CASSHGGDRGYNEQFF.

The J gene is TRBJ1-2, the V gene TRBV6-5; perhaps TRBD1 as D (6 bases). Per the germline V gene, CDR1 is MNHEY and CDR2 is SVGAGI. V lost 2 bases to trimming and J lost 1 base, with 14 bases between them. CDR3 length equals 16 residues. In nucleotides, the CDR3 is TGTGCCAGCAGTTACGGGGGGCGTACGGGTAACTATGGCTACACCTTC. This encodes CASSYGGRTGNYGYTF.

The chain combines TRBV5-6 with TRBJ2-7; 10 bases fit TRBD1. Germline loops: CDR1 SGHDT, CDR2 YYEEEE. This CDR3 spans 14 amino acids. V lost 2 bases, J lost 5 bases, and 4 bases stayed unmatched. CDR3 DNA: TGTGCCAGCAGCTTCGGGACAGGGGTAGACGAGCAGTACTTC. As protein: CASSFGTGVDEQYF.

This chain uses TRBV7-9 with TRBJ1-2, with D possibly TRBD1 on 5 matching bases. Looked up from germline, CDR1 is SEHNR and CDR2 is FQNEAQ (reference sequence). The CDR3 runs 16 residues. V lost 5 bases and J lost 5, with 21 bases in between. The CDR3 coding sequence is TGTGCCAGCAGCCCCTTCCGGCAGGGCGCTAGGTATGGCTACACCTTC. Its translation is CASSPFRQGARYGYTF.

This sequence joins TRBV5-1 and TRBJ1-2; D gene ambiguous. In germline, CDR1 is SGHRS, CDR2 YFSETQ. The CDR3 length is 17 residues. The V end was cut by 0 bases, the J end by 0 bases, with 15 bases between. CDR3 DNA: TGCGCCAGCAGCTTGGAGTTTGGGAACCATGCTAACTATGGCTACACCTTC. Protein product: CASSLEFGNHANYGYTF. Complete variable domain (other parts from reference TRBV5-1 and TRBJ1-2): KAGVTQTPRYLIKTRGQQVTLSCSPISGHRSVSWYQQTPGQGLQFLFEYFSETQRNKGNFPGRFSGRQFSNSRSEMNVSTLELGDSALYLCASSLEFGNHANYGYTFGSGTRLTVV.

The chain employs TRBV27 and TRBJ1-2; D perhaps matches TRBD1 (6 bases). CDR1 and CDR2 from the germline V gene are MNHEY and SMNVEV (reference sequence). The V gene lost 7 bases and the J gene lost 8 bases, with 17 bases spanning the gap. CDR3 length: 13 residues. CDR3 loop: CASTPAGGLGYTF. As DNA, the CDR3 is TGTGCCAGCACCCCGGCGGGGGGCTTAGGCTACACCTTC.

This chain links TRBV4-1 with TRBJ1-6; the match to TRBD1 covers 11 bases. V lost 2 bases, J lost 11 bases, and 5 bases stayed unmatched. The CDR3 covers 15 residues. In germline, CDR1 is MGHRA, CDR2 YSYEKL. This chain's CDR3 is CASSQRTGGEAPLHF. CDR3 sequence (DNA): TGCGCCAGCAGCCAAAGGACAGGGGGCGAGGCACCCCTCCACTTT.

This rearrangement joins TRBV19 to TRBJ2-1; 10 nucleotides match TRBD2. CDR1 LNHDA and CDR2 SQIVND come from the germline V gene (reference sequence). CDR3 length: 16 amino acids. J gave up 2 bases and V 1 base, and 2 bases lay outside the gene matches. The CDR3 sequence is CASSIGLAGPYNEQFF. The CDR3 bases are TGTGCCAGTAGTATAGGACTAGCGGGCCCCTACAATGAGCAGTTCTTC.

This clone occurred a few times. The chain combines TRBV7-6 with TRBJ2-7; D could derive from TRBD1 or TRBD2 (5 bases each). Germline CDR1 SGHVS, CDR2 FNYEAQ. Trimming took off 1 base at V and 6 bases at J, with 28 bases between the two ends. This CDR3 spans 19 amino acids. The CDR3 sequence is CASSLEAWVGGTGRVEQYF. CDR3 nucleotides: TGTGCCAGCAGCTTAGAGGCGTGGGTAGGTGGGACCGGTCGGGTCGAGCAGTACTTC.

This sequence joins TRBV3-1 (or the pseudogene TRBV3-2) and TRBJ2-5; 8 bases map to TRBD1. Unmatched junction bases numbered 1, after V lost 2 bases and J lost 2 bases. The CDR3 runs 14 residues. Germline-derived CDR1 and CDR2 are LGHDT and YNNKEL (reference sequence). The chain's CDR3 is CASSQRTGQETQYF. The CDR3 DNA sequence: TGTGCCAGCAGCCAAAGGACAGGGCAAGAGACCCAGTACTTC.

This chain joins TRBV28 and TRBJ1-2; D gene unclear. There are 16 residues in the CDR3. CDR1 and CDR2 (germline): MDHEN, SYDVKM. Trimming took off 1 base at V and 4 bases at J, with 16 bases between the two ends. The CDR3 loop is CASSLSGAYKGYGYTF. The CDR3 DNA is TGTGCCAGCAGTTTATCCGGCGCCTATAAGGGCTATGGCTACACCTTC.

This chain uses TRBV30 with TRBJ2-1; 9 nucleotides line up with TRBD1. Unmatched junction bases numbered 6, after V lost 6 bases and J lost 9 bases. The CDR3 is 12 amino acids. The V gene's germline CDR1 is GTSNPN and CDR2 SVGIG (reference sequence). The CDR3 loop reads CACRTGDGEQFF. The DNA of the CDR3 is TGTGCCTGTCGGACAGGGGATGGTGAGCAGTTCTTC.

This clone is a singleton in its sample. The chain carries TRBV6-5 and TRBJ1-4, with D possibly TRBD1 on 5 matching bases. The V end lost 7 bases, the J end lost 5 bases, and 17 bases lay between the germline ends. Germline loops: CDR1 MNHEY, CDR2 SVGAGI. There are 15 residues in the CDR3. The CDR3 region has the DNA TGTGCCAGCAAGGCGCCGGGACTGAAAAATGAAAAACTGTTTTTT. Its protein is CASKAPGLKNEKLFF.